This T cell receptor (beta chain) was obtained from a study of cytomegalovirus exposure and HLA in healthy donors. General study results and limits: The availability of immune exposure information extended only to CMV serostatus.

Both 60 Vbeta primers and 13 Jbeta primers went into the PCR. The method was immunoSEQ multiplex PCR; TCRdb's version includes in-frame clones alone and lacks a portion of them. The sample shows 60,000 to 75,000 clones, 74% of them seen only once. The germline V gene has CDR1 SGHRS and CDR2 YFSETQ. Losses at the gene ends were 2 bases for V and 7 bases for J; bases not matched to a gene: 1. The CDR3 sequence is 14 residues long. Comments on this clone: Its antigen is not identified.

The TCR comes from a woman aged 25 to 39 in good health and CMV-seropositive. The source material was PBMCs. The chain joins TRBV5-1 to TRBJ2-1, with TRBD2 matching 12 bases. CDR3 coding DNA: TGCGCCAGCAGCTTTGGGACTAGCGGGAATGAGCAGTTCTTC. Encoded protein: CASSFGTSGNEQFF. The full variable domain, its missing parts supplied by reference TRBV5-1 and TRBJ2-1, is KAGVTQTPRYLIKTRGQQVTLSCSPISGHRSVSWYQQTPGQGLQFLFEYFSETQRNKGNFPGRFSGRQFSNSRSEMNVSTLELGDSALYLCASSFGTSGNEQFFGPGTRLTVL.